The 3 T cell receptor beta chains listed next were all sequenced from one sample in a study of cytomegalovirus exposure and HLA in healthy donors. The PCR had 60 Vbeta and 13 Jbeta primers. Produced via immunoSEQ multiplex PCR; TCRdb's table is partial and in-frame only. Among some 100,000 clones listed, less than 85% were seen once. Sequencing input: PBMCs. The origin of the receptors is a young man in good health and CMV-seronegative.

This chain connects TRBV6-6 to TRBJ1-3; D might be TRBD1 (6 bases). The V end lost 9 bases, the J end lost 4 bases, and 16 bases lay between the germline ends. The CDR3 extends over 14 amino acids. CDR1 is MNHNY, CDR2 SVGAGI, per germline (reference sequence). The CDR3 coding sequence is TGTGCCAGTACAGGGTTAAAAGGGGGAAACACCATATATTTT. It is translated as CASTGLKGGNTIYF.

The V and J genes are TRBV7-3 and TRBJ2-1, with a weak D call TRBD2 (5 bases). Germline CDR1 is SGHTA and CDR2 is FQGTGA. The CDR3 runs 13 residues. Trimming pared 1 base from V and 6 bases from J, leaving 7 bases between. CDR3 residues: CASSLSGFNEQFF. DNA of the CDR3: TGTGCCAGCAGCTTAAGCGGGTTCAATGAGCAGTTCTTC.

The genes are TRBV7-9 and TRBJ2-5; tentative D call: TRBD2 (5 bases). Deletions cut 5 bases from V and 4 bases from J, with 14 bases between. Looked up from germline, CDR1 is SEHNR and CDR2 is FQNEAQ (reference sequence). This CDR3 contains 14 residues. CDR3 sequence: CASSRGQQPETQYF. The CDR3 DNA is TGTGCCAGCAGCAGAGGGCAGCAACCAGAGACCCAGTACTTC. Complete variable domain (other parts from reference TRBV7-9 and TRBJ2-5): DTGVSQNPRHKITKRGQNVTFRCDPISEHNRLYWYRQTLGQGPEFLTYFQNEAQLEKSRLLSDRFSAERPKGSFSTLEIQRTEQGDSAMYLCASSRGQQPETQYFGPGTRLLVL.